These T cell receptor beta chains were read from a single sample in a study of human T cells and chemical hapten exposure. MiXCR was run by TCRdb on the RACE reads, yielding one entry per CDR3 protein. The table lists 150,000 to 200,000 distinct CDR3 sequences, around a quarter of them singletons. Material: whole blood, obtained in connection with sensitization to the hapten diphenylcyclopropenone (DPC). The receptors here all came from a woman under 30 with alopecia areata. Some clones in this sample may be carry-over from other donors' samples. The CDR3 runs from the conserved cysteine through the conserved F or W. The order of the fields is V gene, clone size, CDR3 length, J gene, D gene, CDR3 DNA, CDR3 protein. The D gene is left open where the match is weak. Expanded clones get a size class; other rows say once, few or many, or leave the size out.

TRBV7-2	once	15	TRBJ1-2	TRBD1	TGTGCCAGCAGCCCCGGACAGGGGGCAGGGTATGGCTACACCTTC	CASSPGQGAGYGYTF
TRBV5-5	-	12	TRBJ2-2	-	TGTGCCAGCACGATGAATGCCGGGGAGCTGTTTTTT	CASTMNAGELFF
TRBV3-1	-	17	TRBJ2-1	TRBD2	TGTGCCAGCAGCCAAGATCCGGGACTAGCTTTCCGCAATGAGCAGTTCTTC	CASSQDPGLAFRNEQFF
TRBV11-1	many	15	TRBJ2-1	-	TGTGCCAGCAGCTTACTGAGGACCCCCTACAATGAGCAGTTCTTC	CASSLLRTPYNEQFF
TRBV9	-	12	TRBJ2-5	TRBD1	TGTGCCAGCAGCGGACAGGGACAGACCCAGTACTTC	CASSGQGQTQYF
TRBV7-3	-	14	TRBJ2-6	-	TGTGCCAGCAGCCGGGATTCTGGGGCCAACGTCCTGACTTTC	CASSRDSGANVLTF
TRBV10-3	-	12	TRBJ1-5	-	TGTGCCATCAGAAAGGCAGGGCAGCCCCAGCATTTT	CAIRKAGQPQHF
TRBV4-1	-	17	TRBJ1-4	TRBD1	TGCGCCAGCAGCCCAAATGACCTAACGCAGACAGGGCGAAAACTGTTTTTT	CASSPNDLTQTGRKLFF
TRBV9	-	14	TRBJ2-3	-	TGTGCCAGCAGCGTAACATCGGCCACAGATACGCAGTATTTT	CASSVTSATDTQYF
TRBV6-2/TRBV6-3	few	15	TRBJ1-2	TRBD1	TGTGCCAGCAGTTACCAGGACAGGACTGCGTATGGCTACACCTTC	CASSYQDRTAYGYTF
TRBV20-1	few	14	TRBJ2-7	-	TGCAGTGCTAAACGGGGACCTAGTACCTACGAGCAGTACTTC	CSAKRGPSTYEQYF
TRBV7-9	-	16	TRBJ2-7	TRBD1	TGTGCCAGCATTCCCACCCGGACAGGTGGCTCCTACGAGCAGTACTTC	CASIPTRTGGSYEQYF
TRBV5-1	few	11	TRBJ1-2	-	TGCGCCAGCAGCTTGGAACATGGCTACACCTTC	CASSLEHGYTF
TRBV20-1	-	16	TRBJ2-7	-	TGCAGTGCCCCGTTCCCCATCGGGCCCGTACCCTACGAGCAGTACTTC	CSAPFPIGPVPYEQYF
TRBV5-1	few	15	TRBJ2-3	TRBD1	TGCGCCAGCAGCTTGGAGGGCAGGGGGTCAGATACGCAGTATTTT	CASSLEGRGSDTQYF
TRBV3-1	few	16	TRBJ2-7	TRBD2	TGTGCCAGCAGCCGGTACGGCGGGAGGTTCTCCTACGAGCAGTACTTC	CASSRYGGRFSYEQYF
TRBV14	few	12	TRBJ1-1	-	TGTGCCAGCAGCCAACTCGGACCTGAAGCTTTCTTT	CASSQLGPEAFF
TRBV20-1	-	15	TRBJ2-7	TRBD2	TGCAGTGCTAGAAGCGGACTAGCCCATCCCTACGAGCAGTACTTC	CSARSGLAHPYEQYF
TRBV29-1	-	10	TRBJ1-1	TRBD1	TGCAGCGTTGAGGGACAGTGGGCTTTCTTT	CSVEGQWAFF
TRBV5-1	-	14	TRBJ1-1	-	TGCGCCAGCCGTCGGGAGGGAATGAACACTGAAGCTTTCTTT	CASRREGMNTEAFF
TRBV7-6	few	14	TRBJ2-7	-	TGTGCCAGCAGCCTGGCGGCGGGAAACTACGAGCAGTACTTC	CASSLAAGNYEQYF
TRBV6-5	-	12	TRBJ1-2	-	TGTGCCAGCAGCTCTGGGGTCTCAGGCTACACCTTC	CASSSGVSGYTF
TRBV6-6	-	13	TRBJ1-2	-	TGTGCCAGCAGTGGGGGACCCAATTATGGCTACACCTTC	CASSGGPNYGYTF
TRBV10-3	-	13	TRBJ2-7	TRBD1	TGTGCCACTAAGGGAGACAGGGGGACCCTGGAGTACTTC	CATKGDRGTLEYF
TRBV6-5	few	13	TRBJ2-3	-	TGTGCCAGCACTAGGTCGGGGACAGATACGCAGTATTTT	CASTRSGTDTQYF
TRBV7-3	-	15	TRBJ2-7	TRBD2	TGTGCCAGCAGCTTAGCGGGAGGGGTAGCAGGCGAGCAGTACTTC	CASSLAGGVAGEQYF
TRBV20-1	few	15	TRBJ2-1	-	TGCAGTGCTAATGTGAAGCCCCGTACTTACAATGAGCAGTTCTTC	CSANVKPRTYNEQFF
TRBV27	few	14	TRBJ2-3	TRBD1	TGTGCCAGCAGTTTTGAACAGGGGGGAGATACGCAGTATTTT	CASSFEQGGDTQYF
TRBV7-2	-	16	TRBJ1-3	-	TGTGCCAGCAGCCGAGCGGACTCCCGGACGGGAAACACCATATATTTT	CASSRADSRTGNTIYF
TRBV11-3	-	12	TRBJ2-3	-	TGTGCCAGCGGGAGAGGCACAGATACGCAGTATTTT	CASGRGTDTQYF
TRBV12-3/TRBV12-4	few	14	TRBJ2-2	-	TGTGCCAGCAGTTTAGTAGGGACCACCGGGGAGCTGTTTTTT	CASSLVGTTGELFF
TRBV10-3	few	15	TRBJ2-2	-	TGTGCCATCCGTCCCGGGAGAGGGTGGACCGGGGAGCTGTTTTTT	CAIRPGRGWTGELFF
TRBV15	-	15	TRBJ2-7	TRBD1	TGTGCCACCAGAAGGGACAGACTCACCACCTACGAGCAGTACTTC	CATRRDRLTTYEQYF
TRBV20-1	once	16	TRBJ2-3	-	TGCAGTGCTAGAGATTCGTTGGCCCACCCGGCAGATACGCAGTATTTT	CSARDSLAHPADTQYF
TRBV12-5	few	16	TRBJ2-1	TRBD1	TGTGCTAGTGGTTTGACCACCGGGACAGGGGAAGGTGAGCAGTTCTTC	CASGLTTGTGEGEQFF
TRBV20-1	-	15	TRBJ2-5	TRBD2	TGCAGTGCTAGCCGAACTAGCGGGGGCCAAGAGACCCAGTACTTC	CSASRTSGGQETQYF
TRBV29-1	few	12	TRBJ1-2	-	TGCAGCGTTGTGGGGGGCGACTATGGCTACACCTTC	CSVVGGDYGYTF